The T cell receptor (beta chain) described here comes from a study of blood T cell repertoires in COVID-19 (dated by TCRdb to the early 2020s). Turning to the overall study: The collaborator samples originated in the United States, Italy and Spain and spanned the acute and convalescent phases of COVID-19. The dataset comprised deeply sampled blood TCRbeta repertoires from subjects exposed to, actively infected with, or recovered from COVID-19. The material from the prospective study consisted of cDNA or gDNA derived from T cells, B-cell-depleted T cells, or PBMCs. A de-identified subject ID, COVID-19 status, age in years and sex were almost always included in the sample metadata. The repertoires were released in a freely available public database intended as a resource for research on the immune response to SARS-CoV-2. Samples came from the ongoing ImmuneRACE study (first 160 participants) plus 1,254 subjects from 6 global collaborators. HLA class I and class II types, where available, came from metadata supplied by the sample provider rather than from assay-based typing. On the study overall, not on this receptor specifically: Clinical and demographic metadata were provided uncurated, with the amount varying by source and participant.

Collaborating institutions collected whole blood in K2EDTA tubes following their own protocols. For TCRbeta analysis, collaborator samples were shipped as frozen whole blood, as isolated PBMCs, or as DNA extracted from either sample type. V lost 0 bases and J lost 2 bases; the stretch between them is 12 bases long. The CDR3 runs 16 amino acids, cysteine and phenylalanine included. The read is trimmed to its CDR3 DNA, 48 bases read in frame from base 1. CDR1 and CDR2, looked up from the germline V gene (reference sequence), are SGHNT and YYREEE. This clone was seen a single time. Which antigen it targets is not known. No clone much larger than this one lies a single base away; base qualities are absent. TCRbeta CDR3 regions were amplified from genomic DNA using the immunoSEQ Assay, a bias-controlled multiplex PCR. The published analysis was carried out like this. Within the assay, amplification of reference gene primers was used to estimate how many nucleated cells each sample contained. Sequence reads were collapsed and filtered to measure the absolute abundance of every unique TCRbeta CDR3 rearrangement. For each sample, productive Simpson clonality was calculated as the square root of Simpson's diversity index over productive rearrangements. TCRdb took this table from immuneACCESS and kept in-frame rearrangements with V and J called. Such tables lack part of the clones; where checked against another copy, unresolved V genes explain under half of the gap, and the rest is unexplained. V and J calls and clone size come straight from that table; D and trimming were deduced from the DNA. For this sample the table gives 150,000 to 200,000 clones, of which more than 85% were detected only once. The ten largest account for around 2.3% of the sample.

This sequence originates from a man between 65 and 85 years old with active or convalescent COVID-19. Sample: peripheral blood. Recombination connected TRBV5-4 to TRBJ2-1, and perhaps TRBD2 as D gene, on 6 matching bases. The CDR3 reads as follows: CASSLVAGLTYNEQFF. The sequenced DNA: TGTGCCAGCAGCTTGGTTGCGGGGTTAACCTACAATGAGCAGTTCTTC. Reference TRBV5-4 and TRBJ2-1 genes cover what lies past the CDR3, so the full variable domain is ETGVTQSPTHLIKTRGQQVTLRCSSQSGHNTVSWYQQALGQGPQFIFQYYREEENGRGNFPPRFSGLQFPNYSSELNVNALELDDSALYLCASSLVAGLTYNEQFFGPGTRLTVL.